These 7 T cell receptor beta chains were sequenced from one sample in a study of molecular identifiers for immune sequencing clone quantification. Each CDR3 protein gets one entry after TCRdb re-called the PCR reads with MiXCR. The sample holds some 650,000 distinct CDR3 sequences, 15% to 20% seen once. Sequenced sample: naive CD8+ T cells from blood, with Jurkat cell RNA spiked in. Subset indicated: FACS-sorted CD8+CD4-CCR7+CD45RA+ naive T cells. Receptors originate from a human donor in good health. Some libraries in this study had Jurkat cell RNA spiked in.

This clonotype was counted between two and nine times. This sequence joins TRBV7-9 and TRBJ2-5, with a tentative D call TRBD2 (5 bases). The germline V gene has CDR1 SEHNR and CDR2 FQNEAQ (reference sequence). The V end lost 3 bases, the J end lost 0 bases, and 11 bases lay between the germline ends. This CDR3 is 15 amino acids long. DNA of the CDR3: TGTGCCAGCAGCTTTAGGACTTTGTACCAAGAGACCCAGTACTTC. It specifies CASSFRTLYQETQYF. The complete variable domain, with remaining parts taken from reference TRBV7-9 and TRBJ2-5, reads DTGVSQNPRHKITKRGQNVTFRCDPISEHNRLYWYRQTLGQGPEFLTYFQNEAQLEKSRLLSDRFSAERPKGSFSTLEIQRTEQGDSAMYLCASSFRTLYQETQYFGPGTRLLVL.

Turning to this clonotype: With a much larger clone just one base away, this may be a read error. The chain has TRBV30 and TRBJ2-3; TRBD2 matches at 7 bases. This CDR3 comprises 14 residues. Germline lookup yields CDR1 GTSNPN and CDR2 SVGIG (reference sequence). The CDR3 sequence is CAWNPAGSTDTRYF. DNA of the CDR3: TGTGCCTGGAACCCAGCGGGAAGCACAGATACGCGGTATTTT. Variable domain in full (rest from reference TRBV30 and TRBJ2-3): SQTIHQWPATLVQPVGSPLSLECTVEGTSNPNLYWYRQAAGRGLQLLFYSVGIGQISSEVPQNLSASRPQDRQFILSSKKLLLSDSGFYLCAWNPAGSTDTRYFGPGTRLTVL.

This chain links TRBV2 with TRBJ1-2, with 8 bases that match TRBD1. Germline values: CDR1 SNHLY, CDR2 FYNNEI. V trimming: 6 bases; J trimming: 3 bases; junction bases outside the gene matches: 12. The CDR3 loop spans 16 amino acids. The CDR3 loop is CASSGDRGRFDYGYTF. CDR3 DNA sequence: TGTGCCAGCAGCGGCGACAGGGGACGTTTCGACTATGGCTACACCTTC.

This clonotype appeared many times. This sequence joins TRBV15 and TRBJ2-3, with 7 positions matching TRBD1. This CDR3 region has 15 residues. The germline CDR1 and CDR2 sequences are LNHNV and YYDKDF (reference sequence). Losses at the gene ends were 1 base for V and 4 bases for J; bases not matched to a gene: 5. The CDR3 coding sequence is TGTGCCACCAGCAGAGGACAGGGTAGTGCAGATACGCAGTATTTT. Translation: CATSRGQGSADTQYF. Together with reference TRBV15 and TRBJ2-3, the CDR3 gives the full variable domain: DAMVIQNPRYQVTQFGKPVTLSCSQTLNHNVMYWYQQKSSQAPKLLFHYYDKDFNNEADTPDNFQSRRPNTSFCFLDIRSPGLGDTAMYLCATSRGQGSADTQYFGPGTRLTVL.

This clonotype came up many times. The chain joins TRBV27 to TRBJ1-5; 10 bases line up with TRBD1. Germline-derived CDR1 and CDR2 are MNHEY and SMNVEV (reference sequence). The CDR3 is 15 residues long. The V gene end was trimmed by 2 bases and the J gene end by 3 bases; junction bases not matched to a gene: 1. Written as DNA, the CDR3 is TGTGCCAGCAGTTTAGGGACAGGGGCCAATCAGCCCCAGCATTTT. It encodes CASSLGTGANQPQHF.

A remark on this clonotype: A read error is possible here, since a much larger clone lies one base away. CDR3: CASRGGTRGITPLHF. In nucleotides, the CDR3 is TGTGCCAGTAGGGGGGGAACTCGTGGTATTACCCCCCTGCATTTT. The chain combines TRBV19 with TRBJ1-5, with D possibly being TRBD1 (5 bases). Germline CDR1 LNHDA, CDR2 SQIVND (reference sequence). The CDR3 contains 15 residues. Based on the CDR3 plus reference TRBV19 and TRBJ1-5, the full variable domain is DGGITQSPKYLFRKEGQNVTLSCEQNLNHDAMYWYRQDPGQGLRLIYYSQIVNDFQKGDIAEGYSVSREKKESFPLTVTSAQKNPTAFYLCASRGGTRGITPLHFGDGTRLSIL.

This clonotype turned up a few times. V and J are TRBV14 and TRBJ2-1; 9 bases agree with TRBD2. The CDR3 contains 15 residues. Trimming cost V 4 bases and J 4 bases; bases outside gene matches: 5. CDR1 is SGHDN and CDR2 is FVKESK in the germline V gene. CDR3 coding DNA: TGTGCCAGCAGCCTTTTGGGACTAGCTTACAATGAGCAGTTCTTC. Translated, it gives CASSLLGLAYNEQFF.